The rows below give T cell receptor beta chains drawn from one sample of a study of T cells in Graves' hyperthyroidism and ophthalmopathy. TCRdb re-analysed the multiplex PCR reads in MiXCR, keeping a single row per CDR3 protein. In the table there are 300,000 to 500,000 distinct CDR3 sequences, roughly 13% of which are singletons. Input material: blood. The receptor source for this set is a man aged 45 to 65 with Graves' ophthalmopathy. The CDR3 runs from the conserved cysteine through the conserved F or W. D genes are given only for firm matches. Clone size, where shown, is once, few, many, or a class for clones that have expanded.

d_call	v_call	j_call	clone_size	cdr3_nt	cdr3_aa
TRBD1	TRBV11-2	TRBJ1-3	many	TGTGCCAGCAGCTTAGGAGCGGACAGGGGAAACACCATATATTTT	CASSLGADRGNTIYF
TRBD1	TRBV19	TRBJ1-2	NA	TGTGCCAGTAACACTCCGGGACAGCTCTATGGCTACACCTTC	CASNTPGQLYGYTF
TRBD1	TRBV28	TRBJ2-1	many	TGTGCCAGCACCGGGACAGTCTACAATGAGCAGTTCTTC	CASTGTVYNEQFF
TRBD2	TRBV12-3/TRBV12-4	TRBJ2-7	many	TGTGCCAGCAGTCACACTAGCGGTCGCTCCTACGAGCAGTACTTC	CASSHTSGRSYEQYF
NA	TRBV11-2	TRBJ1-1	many	TGTGCCAGCAGCTCGGACAGTAGTTACACTGAAGCTTTCTTT	CASSSDSSYTEAFF
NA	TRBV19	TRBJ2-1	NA	TGTGCCAGTCAAAAAGGGAACACCTACAATGAGCAGTTCTTC	CASQKGNTYNEQFF
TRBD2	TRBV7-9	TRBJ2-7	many	TGTGCCAGCAGCTGGGAGACTAGCGGGTCCCTGGAGCAGTACTTC	CASSWETSGSLEQYF
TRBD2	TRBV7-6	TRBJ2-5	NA	TGTGCCAGCAGCGACACTAGCGGGAGGGCCGGGGAGACCCAGTACTTC	CASSDTSGRAGETQYF
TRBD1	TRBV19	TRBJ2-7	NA	TGTGCCAGTAGTTCCGGGACAGGGGGACACTACGAGCAGTACTTC	CASSSGTGGHYEQYF
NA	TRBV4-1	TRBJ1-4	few	TGCGCCAGCAGCCCGCGCGCAGCAGGCCCGTATGAAAAACTGTTTTTT	CASSPRAAGPYEKLFF
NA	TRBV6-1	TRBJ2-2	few	TGTGCCAGCGGTCGCCCGAACCTGTCCGGGGAGCTGTTTTTT	CASGRPNLSGELFF
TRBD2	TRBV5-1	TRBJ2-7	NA	TGCGCCAGCAGCTTGTTGACTAGCGGAAACTACGAGCAGTACTTC	CASSLLTSGNYEQYF
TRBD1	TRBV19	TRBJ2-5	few	TGTGCCAGTAGACTAACTACAGGGGGTCAAGAGACCCAGTACTTC	CASRLTTGGQETQYF
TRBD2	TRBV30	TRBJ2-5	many	TGTGCCTGGAGTGTACGGGGGGGACAAGAGACCCAGTACTTC	CAWSVRGGQETQYF
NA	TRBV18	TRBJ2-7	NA	TGTGCCAGCTCACCGGGCGGCTCAGCCCGCGAGCAGTACTTC	CASSPGGSAREQYF
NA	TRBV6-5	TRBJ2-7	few	TGTGCCAGCAGTTACACGCCTGAGGGGACGGTCTACGAGCAGTACTTC	CASSYTPEGTVYEQYF
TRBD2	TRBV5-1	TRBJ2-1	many	TGCGCCAGCAGCATGGGACTAGCGGGAGCATACAATGAGCAGTTCTTC	CASSMGLAGAYNEQFF
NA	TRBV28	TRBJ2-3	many	TGTGCCAGCAGTGAAGACGGTTCTACAGATACGCAGTATTTT	CASSEDGSTDTQYF
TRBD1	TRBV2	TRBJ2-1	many	TGTGCCAGCAGTGGGGGACAGCCCAGACAGTTCTTC	CASSGGQPRQFF
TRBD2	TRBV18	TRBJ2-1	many	TGTGCCAGCTCACAACAGGGACTAGGTTCCTACAATGAGCAGTTCTTC	CASSQQGLGSYNEQFF
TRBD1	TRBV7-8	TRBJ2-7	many	TGTGCCAGCAATGACCGGACAGGGAACTCCTACGAGCAGTACTTC	CASNDRTGNSYEQYF
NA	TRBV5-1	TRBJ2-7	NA	TGCGCCAGCAGCCCCGAATTCGGAGGCTCCTACGAGCAGTACTTC	CASSPEFGGSYEQYF
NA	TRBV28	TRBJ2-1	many	TGTGCCAGCAGTTTAATAGAATCTCAGAGGAATGAGCAGTTCTTC	CASSLIESQRNEQFF
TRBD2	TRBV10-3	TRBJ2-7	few	TGTGCCATCAGCAGACTAGCGGGAGGATCCTACGAGCAGTACTTC	CAISRLAGGSYEQYF
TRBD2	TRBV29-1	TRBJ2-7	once	TGCAGCACTGCAGCGGGAGGTCGCGAGCAGTACTTC	CSTAAGGREQYF
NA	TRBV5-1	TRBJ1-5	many	TGCGCCAGCGCACCTTCGGGGGGGTACGGTCAGCCCCAGCATTTT	CASAPSGGYGQPQHF
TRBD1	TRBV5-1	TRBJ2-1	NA	TGCGCCAGCAGCGACAGGGACCGGGATGAGCAGTTCTTC	CASSDRDRDEQFF
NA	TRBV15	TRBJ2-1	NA	TGTGCCACCAGCAGGGGAAAACAGGCAAATGAGCAGTTCTTC	CATSRGKQANEQFF